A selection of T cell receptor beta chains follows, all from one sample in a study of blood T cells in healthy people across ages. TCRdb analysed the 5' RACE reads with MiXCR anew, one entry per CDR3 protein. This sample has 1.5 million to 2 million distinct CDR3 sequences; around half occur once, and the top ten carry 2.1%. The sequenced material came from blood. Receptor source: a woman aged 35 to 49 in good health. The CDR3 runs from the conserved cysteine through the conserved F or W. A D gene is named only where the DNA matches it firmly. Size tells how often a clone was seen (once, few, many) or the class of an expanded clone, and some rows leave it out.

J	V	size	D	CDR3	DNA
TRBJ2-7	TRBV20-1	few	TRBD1	CSAKSGTGGVEQYF	TGCAGTGCCAAATCCGGGACAGGGGGAGTCGAGCAGTACTTC
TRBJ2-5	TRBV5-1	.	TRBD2	CASSLSTSGETQYF	TGCGCCAGCAGCTTATCGACTAGCGGGGAGACCCAGTACTTC
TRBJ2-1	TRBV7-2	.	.	CASSQAWGRYNEQFF	TGTGCCAGCAGCCAAGCATGGGGTCGCTACAATGAGCAGTTCTTC
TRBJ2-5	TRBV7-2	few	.	CASSSMSQETQYF	TGTGCCAGCAGCTCCATGTCGCAAGAGACCCAGTACTTC
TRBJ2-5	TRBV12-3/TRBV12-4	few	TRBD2	CASSARLAGGPETQYF	TGTGCCAGCAGTGCCAGACTAGCGGGGGGGCCAGAGACCCAGTACTTC
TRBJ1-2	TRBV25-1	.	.	CASSTRQDYGYTF	TGTGCCAGCAGTACACGACAAGACTATGGCTACACCTTC
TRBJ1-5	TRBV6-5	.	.	CASSYLPNQPQHF	TGTGCCAGCAGTTACCTCCCGAACCAGCCCCAGCATTTT
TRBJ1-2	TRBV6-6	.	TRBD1	CASSTGTGANYGYTF	TGTGCCAGCAGTACCGGGACAGGAGCTAACTATGGCTACACCTTC
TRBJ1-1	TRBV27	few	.	CASSLTRLAKAFF	TGTGCCAGCAGTTTGACCAGGCTTGCGAAAGCTTTCTTT
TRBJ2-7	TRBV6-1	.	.	CASSDFSGAYEQYF	TGTGCCAGCAGTGACTTTAGCGGCGCCTACGAGCAGTACTTC
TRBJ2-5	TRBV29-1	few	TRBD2	CSAPSGGLETQYF	TGCAGCGCTCCGAGCGGGGGCCTGGAGACCCAGTACTTC
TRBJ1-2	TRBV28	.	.	CASSFFVNGYTF	TGTGCCAGCAGTTTTTTTGTTAATGGCTACACCTTC
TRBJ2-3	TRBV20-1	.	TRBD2	CSAASLAWVSTDTQYF	TGCAGTGCTGCGTCACTAGCGTGGGTCAGCACAGATACGCAGTATTTT
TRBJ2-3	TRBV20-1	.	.	CSASVQRVRTDTQYF	TGCAGTGCTAGCGTCCAGCGGGTCCGCACAGATACGCAGTATTTT
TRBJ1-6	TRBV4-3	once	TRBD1	CASSQTRDRVGSPLHF	TGCGCCAGCAGCCAAACGAGGGACAGGGTAGGGTCACCCCTCCACTTT
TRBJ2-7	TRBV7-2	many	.	CASRLDRNSYEQYF	TGTGCCAGCAGACTCGACAGGAACTCCTACGAGCAGTACTTC
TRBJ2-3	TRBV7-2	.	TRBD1	CASSLATGSGTDTQYF	TGTGCCAGCAGCTTAGCGACAGGGTCGGGCACAGATACGCAGTATTTT
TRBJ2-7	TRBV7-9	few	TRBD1	CASSLVMWDRSYEQYF	TGTGCCAGCAGCTTAGTAATGTGGGACAGATCCTACGAGCAGTACTTC
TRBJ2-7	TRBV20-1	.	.	CSARDLGVYEQYF	TGCAGTGCTAGAGATCTCGGGGTTTACGAGCAGTACTTC
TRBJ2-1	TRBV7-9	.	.	CASSFPAGAFWNEQFF	TGTGCCAGCAGCTTCCCGGCGGGGGCTTTTTGGAATGAGCAGTTCTTC
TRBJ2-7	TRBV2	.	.	CASSEARAGSYEQYF	TGTGCCAGCAGTGAAGCGCGGGCAGGGTCGTACGAGCAGTACTTC
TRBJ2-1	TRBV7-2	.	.	CASSLAFAGTNNEQFF	TGTGCCAGCAGCTTAGCGTTTGCGGGGACCAACAATGAGCAGTTCTTC
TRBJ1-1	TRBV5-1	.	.	CASSLEWQTNTEAFF	TGCGCCAGCAGCTTGGAGTGGCAGACGAACACTGAAGCTTTCTTT
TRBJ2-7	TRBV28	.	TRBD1	CASNNRDRIVEQYF	TGTGCCAGCAACAATCGGGACAGGATCGTCGAGCAGTACTTC
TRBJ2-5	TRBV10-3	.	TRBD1	CAISEGTDQETQYF	TGTGCCATCAGTGAGGGGACAGACCAAGAGACCCAGTACTTC
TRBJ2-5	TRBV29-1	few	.	CSVEAGGYQETQYF	TGCAGCGTTGAGGCTGGGGGGTACCAAGAGACCCAGTACTTC
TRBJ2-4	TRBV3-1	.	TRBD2	CASRKLAGENNEQYF	TGTGCCAGCCGCAAATTAGCGGGGGAAAACAATGAGCAGTACTTC
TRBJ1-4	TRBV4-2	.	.	CASSRQVEDEKLFF	TGTGCCAGCAGCCGACAGGTGGAGGACGAAAAACTGTTTTTT
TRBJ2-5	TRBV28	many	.	CASSLPGSRSETQYF	TGTGCCAGCAGTTTACCGGGGTCGAGGTCAGAGACCCAGTACTTC
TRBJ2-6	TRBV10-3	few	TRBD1	CANAATGTGANVLTF	TGTGCCAACGCCGCGACAGGGACTGGGGCCAACGTCCTGACTTTC
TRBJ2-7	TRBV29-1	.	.	CSVEDWAGGRREQYF	TGCAGCGTTGAAGATTGGGCAGGAGGCCGGAGGGAGCAGTACTTC
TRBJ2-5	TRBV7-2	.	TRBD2	CASGRTSGGEETQYF	TGTGCCAGCGGACGGACTAGTGGGGGGGAAGAGACCCAGTACTTC
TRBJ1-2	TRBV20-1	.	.	CSAPSQQGDGYTF	TGCAGTGCTCCGAGCCAGCAGGGAGATGGCTACACCTTC
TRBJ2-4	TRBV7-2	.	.	CASSLAPMKNIQYF	TGTGCCAGCAGCTTAGCGCCGATGAAAAACATTCAGTACTTC
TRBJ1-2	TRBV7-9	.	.	CASSLEDRTNYGYTF	TGTGCCAGCAGCTTAGAAGACAGGACGAACTATGGCTACACCTTC
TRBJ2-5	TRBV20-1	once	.	CSAVSGTPGETQYF	TGCAGTGCTGTCTCCGGGACTCCAGGGGAGACCCAGTACTTC
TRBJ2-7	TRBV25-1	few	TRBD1	CASSVPGQGKYEQYF	TGTGCCAGCAGTGTCCCTGGACAGGGGAAATACGAGCAGTACTTC
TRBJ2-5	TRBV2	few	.	CASNPLLAGAETQYF	TGTGCCAGCAACCCCCTCCTCGCAGGTGCCGAGACCCAGTACTTC
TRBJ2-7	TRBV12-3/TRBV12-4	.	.	CASSVAGGVEQYF	TGTGCCAGCAGTGTGGCAGGGGGGGTCGAGCAGTACTTC
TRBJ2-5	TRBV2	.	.	CASRNYGETQYF	TGTGCCAGCAGGAACTACGGGGAGACCCAGTACTTC
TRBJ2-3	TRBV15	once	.	CATSARRGPTGTQYF	TGTGCCACCAGCGCGCGCAGGGGACCCACAGGTACGCAGTATTTT
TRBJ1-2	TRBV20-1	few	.	CSARGGGNNYGYTF	TGCAGTGCTAGGGGTGGAGGGAATAACTATGGCTACACCTTC
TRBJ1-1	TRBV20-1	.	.	CSATRNEGEAFF	TGCAGTGCCACCAGAAACGAGGGTGAAGCTTTCTTT
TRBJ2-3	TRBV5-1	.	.	CASSRTKTTDTQYF	TGCGCCAGCAGCAGGACTAAGACAACAGATACGCAGTATTTT
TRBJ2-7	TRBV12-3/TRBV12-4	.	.	CASSSNVGEQYF	TGTGCCAGCAGTTCTAACGTCGGCGAGCAGTACTTC
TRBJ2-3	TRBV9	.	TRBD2	CASSPSEGSGANTQYF	TGTGCCAGCAGCCCCTCCGAGGGTAGCGGGGCTAATACGCAGTATTTT
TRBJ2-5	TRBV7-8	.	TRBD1	CAGSYSTGTELEETQYF	TGTGCCGGCAGCTATTCTACCGGGACAGAATTAGAAGAGACCCAGTACTTC